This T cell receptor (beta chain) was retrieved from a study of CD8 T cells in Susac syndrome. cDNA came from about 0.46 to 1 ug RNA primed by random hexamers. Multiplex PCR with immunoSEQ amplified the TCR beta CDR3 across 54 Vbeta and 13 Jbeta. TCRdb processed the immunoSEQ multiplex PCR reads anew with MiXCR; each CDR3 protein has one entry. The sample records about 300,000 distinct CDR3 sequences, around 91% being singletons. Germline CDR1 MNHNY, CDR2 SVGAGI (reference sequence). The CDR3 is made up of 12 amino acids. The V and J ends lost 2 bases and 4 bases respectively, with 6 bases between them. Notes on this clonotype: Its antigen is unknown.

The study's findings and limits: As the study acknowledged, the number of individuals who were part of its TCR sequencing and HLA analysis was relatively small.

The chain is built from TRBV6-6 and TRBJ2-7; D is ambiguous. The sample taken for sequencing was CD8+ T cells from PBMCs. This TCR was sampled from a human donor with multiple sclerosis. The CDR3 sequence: CASSYELYEQYF. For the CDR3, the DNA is TGTGCCAGCAGTTACGAGTTGTACGAGCAGTACTTC.